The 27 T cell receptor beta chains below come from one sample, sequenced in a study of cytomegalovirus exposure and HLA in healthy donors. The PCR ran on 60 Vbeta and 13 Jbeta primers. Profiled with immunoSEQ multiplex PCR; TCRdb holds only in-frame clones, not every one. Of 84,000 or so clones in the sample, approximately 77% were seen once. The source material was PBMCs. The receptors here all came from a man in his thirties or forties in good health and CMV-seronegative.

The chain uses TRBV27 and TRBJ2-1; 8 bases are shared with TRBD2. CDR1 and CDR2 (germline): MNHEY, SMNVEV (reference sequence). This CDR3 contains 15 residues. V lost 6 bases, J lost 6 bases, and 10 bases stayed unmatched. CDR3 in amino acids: CASRTGTSSSNEQFF. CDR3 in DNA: TGTGCCAGCAGAACCGGGACTAGTAGCTCCAATGAGCAGTTCTTC.

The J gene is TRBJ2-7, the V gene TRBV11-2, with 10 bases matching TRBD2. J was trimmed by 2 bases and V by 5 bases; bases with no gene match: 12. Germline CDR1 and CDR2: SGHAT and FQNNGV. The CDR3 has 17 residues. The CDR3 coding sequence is TGTGCCAGCAGCCCCCCCCCGGGACTAGCGCCTACCTACGAGCAGTACTTC. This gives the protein CASSPPPGLAPTYEQYF.

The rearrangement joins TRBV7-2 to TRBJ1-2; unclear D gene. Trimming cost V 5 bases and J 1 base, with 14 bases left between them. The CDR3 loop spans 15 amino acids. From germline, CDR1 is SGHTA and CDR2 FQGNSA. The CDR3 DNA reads TGTGCCAGCAGCGAAATCCGGGGATTTAACTATGGCTACACCTTC. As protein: CASSEIRGFNYGYTF.

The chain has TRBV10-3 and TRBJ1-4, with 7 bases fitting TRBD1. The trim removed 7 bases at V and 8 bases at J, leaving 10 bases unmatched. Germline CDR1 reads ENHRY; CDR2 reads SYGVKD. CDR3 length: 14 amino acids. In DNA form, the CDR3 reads TGTGCCATCACCTCAGGGGGGACGGGCGAAAAACTGTTTTTT. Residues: CAITSGGTGEKLFF.

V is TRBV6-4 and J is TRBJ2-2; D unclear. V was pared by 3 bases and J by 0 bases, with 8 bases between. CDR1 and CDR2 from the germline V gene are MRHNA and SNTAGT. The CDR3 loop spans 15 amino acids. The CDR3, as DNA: TGTGCCAGCAGTGAGAGGAACGCGAACACCGGGGAGCTGTTTTTT. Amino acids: CASSERNANTGELFF.

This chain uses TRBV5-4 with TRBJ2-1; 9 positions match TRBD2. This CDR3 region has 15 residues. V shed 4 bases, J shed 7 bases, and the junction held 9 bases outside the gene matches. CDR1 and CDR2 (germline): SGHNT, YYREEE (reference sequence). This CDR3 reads CASSPAGGPRNEQFF. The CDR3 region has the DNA TGTGCCAGCAGCCCGGCGGGAGGGCCAAGAAATGAGCAGTTCTTC.

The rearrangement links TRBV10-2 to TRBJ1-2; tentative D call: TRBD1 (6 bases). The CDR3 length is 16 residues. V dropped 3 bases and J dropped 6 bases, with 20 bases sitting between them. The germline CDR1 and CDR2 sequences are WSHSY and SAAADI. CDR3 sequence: CASSETGILAANGYTF. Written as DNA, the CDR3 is TGCGCCAGCAGTGAAACAGGGATATTAGCTGCGAATGGCTACACCTTC.

CDR3 nucleotides: TGTGCCAGCAGCCTTTTAACTAGCGGGGCTTGCTACGAGCAGTACTTC. Its translation: CASSLLTSGACYEQYF. The chain employs TRBV12-1 and TRBJ2-7; no DNA check was done on the table's D call, TRBD2. TRBV12-1 is annotated as a pseudogene. The CDR3 loop spans 16 amino acids.

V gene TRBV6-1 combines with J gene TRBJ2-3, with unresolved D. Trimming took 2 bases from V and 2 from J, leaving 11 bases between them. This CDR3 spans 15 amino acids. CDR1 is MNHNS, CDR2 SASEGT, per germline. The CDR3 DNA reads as TGTGCCAGCAGTGAAATGGGCCAGTACACAGATACGCAGTATTTT. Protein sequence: CASSEMGQYTDTQYF.

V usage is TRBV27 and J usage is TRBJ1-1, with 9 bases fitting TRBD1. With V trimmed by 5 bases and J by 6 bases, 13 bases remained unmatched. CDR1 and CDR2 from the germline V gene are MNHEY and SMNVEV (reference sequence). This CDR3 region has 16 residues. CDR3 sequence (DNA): TGTGCCAGCAGTAAAAGCCGGGACAGGGTGACCTCTGAAGCTTTCTTT. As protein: CASSKSRDRVTSEAFF.

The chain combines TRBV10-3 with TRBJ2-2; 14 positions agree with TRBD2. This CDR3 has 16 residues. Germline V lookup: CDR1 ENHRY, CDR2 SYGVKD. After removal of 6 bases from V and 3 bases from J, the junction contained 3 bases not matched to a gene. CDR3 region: CAIRGTSGGYTGELFF. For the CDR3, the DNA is TGTGCCATCAGGGGGACTAGCGGGGGATACACCGGGGAGCTGTTTTTT.

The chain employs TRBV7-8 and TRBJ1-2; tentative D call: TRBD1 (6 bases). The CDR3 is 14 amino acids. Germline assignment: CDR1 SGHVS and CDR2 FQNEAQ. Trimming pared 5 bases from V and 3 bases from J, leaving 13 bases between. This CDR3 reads CASSTQQGDYGYTF. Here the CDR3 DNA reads TGTGCCAGCAGCACGCAACAGGGAGACTATGGCTACACCTTC.

CDR3 region: CASSPDRGRNEQYF. DNA of the CDR3: TGTGCCAGCAGCCCGGACAGGGGGCGGAACGAGCAGTACTTC. The chain recombines TRBV5-4 with TRBJ2-7; 11 bases fit TRBD1. This CDR3 contains 14 residues. The V gene end was trimmed by 4 bases and the J gene end by 5 bases; junction bases not matched to a gene: 5. The V gene's germline CDR1 is SGHNT and CDR2 YYREEE (reference sequence). The whole variable domain, filled in from reference TRBV5-4 and TRBJ2-7, reads ETGVTQSPTHLIKTRGQQVTLRCSSQSGHNTVSWYQQALGQGPQFIFQYYREEENGRGNFPPRFSGLQFPNYSSELNVNALELDDSALYLCASSPDRGRNEQYFGPGTRLTVT.

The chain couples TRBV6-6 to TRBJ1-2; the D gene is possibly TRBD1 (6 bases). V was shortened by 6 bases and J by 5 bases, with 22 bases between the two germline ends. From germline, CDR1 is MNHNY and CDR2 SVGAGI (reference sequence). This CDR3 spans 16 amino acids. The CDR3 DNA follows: TGTGCCAGCAGCACTTCCGGGCCCCACAGGGTGTATGGCTACACCTTC. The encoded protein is CASSTSGPHRVYGYTF.

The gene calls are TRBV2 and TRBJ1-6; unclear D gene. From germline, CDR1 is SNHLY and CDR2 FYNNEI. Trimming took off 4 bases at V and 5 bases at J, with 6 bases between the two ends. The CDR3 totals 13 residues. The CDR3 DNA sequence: TGTGCCAGCAGTGGTCTTAATAATTCACCCCTCCACTTT. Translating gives CASSGLNNSPLHF.

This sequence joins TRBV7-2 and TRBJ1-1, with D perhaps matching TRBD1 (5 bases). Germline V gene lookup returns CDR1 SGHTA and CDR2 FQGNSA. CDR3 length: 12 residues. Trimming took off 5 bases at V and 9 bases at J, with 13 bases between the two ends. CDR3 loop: CASSQDNPKAFF. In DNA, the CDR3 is TGTGCCAGCAGCCAGGACAATCCGAAAGCTTTCTTT.

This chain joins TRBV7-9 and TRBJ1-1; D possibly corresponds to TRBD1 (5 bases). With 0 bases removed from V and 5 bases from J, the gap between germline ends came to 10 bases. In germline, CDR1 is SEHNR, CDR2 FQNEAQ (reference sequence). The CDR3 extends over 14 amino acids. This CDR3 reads CASSLAVAGTEAFF. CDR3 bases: TGTGCCAGCAGCTTAGCGGTAGCAGGGACTGAAGCTTTCTTT.

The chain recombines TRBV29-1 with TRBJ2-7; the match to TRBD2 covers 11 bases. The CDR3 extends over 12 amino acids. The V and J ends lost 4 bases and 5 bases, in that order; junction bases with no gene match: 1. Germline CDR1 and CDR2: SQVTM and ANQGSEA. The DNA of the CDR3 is TGCAGCGTTGTAGCGGGAGGGAACGAGCAGTACTTC. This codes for CSVVAGGNEQYF.

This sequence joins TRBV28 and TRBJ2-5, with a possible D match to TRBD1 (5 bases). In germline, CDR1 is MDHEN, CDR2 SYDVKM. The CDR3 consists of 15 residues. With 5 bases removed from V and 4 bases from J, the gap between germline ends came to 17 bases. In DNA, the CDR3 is TGTGCCAGCAGTCCAGGGTCGGGTAAAGGAGAGACCCAGTACTTC. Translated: CASSPGSGKGETQYF. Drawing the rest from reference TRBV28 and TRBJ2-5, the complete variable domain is DVKVTQSSRYLVKRTGEKVFLECVQDMDHENMFWYRQDPGLGLRLIYFSYDVKMKEKGDIPEGYSVSREKKERFSLILESASTNQTSMYLCASSPGSGKGETQYFGPGTRLLVL.

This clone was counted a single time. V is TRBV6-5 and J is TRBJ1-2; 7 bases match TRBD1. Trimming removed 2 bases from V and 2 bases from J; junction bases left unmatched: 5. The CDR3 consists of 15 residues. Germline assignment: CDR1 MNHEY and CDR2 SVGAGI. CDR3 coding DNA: TGTGCCAGCAGTTACCAGGGGGGCGCGAACTATGGCTACACCTTC. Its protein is CASSYQGGANYGYTF.

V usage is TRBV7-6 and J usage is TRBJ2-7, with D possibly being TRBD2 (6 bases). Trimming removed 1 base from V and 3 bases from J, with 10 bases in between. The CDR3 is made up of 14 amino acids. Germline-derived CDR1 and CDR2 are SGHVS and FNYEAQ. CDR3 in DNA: TGTGCCAGCAGCTTAGAGGAGGGGAGCTACGAGCAGTACTTC. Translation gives CASSLEEGSYEQYF.

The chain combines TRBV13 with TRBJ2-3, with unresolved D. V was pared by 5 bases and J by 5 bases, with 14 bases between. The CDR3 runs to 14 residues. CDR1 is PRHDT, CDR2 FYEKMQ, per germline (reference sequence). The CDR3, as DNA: TGTGCCAGCAGCCGAGGCCTCCCACTAGATACGCAGTATTTT. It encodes CASSRGLPLDTQYF.

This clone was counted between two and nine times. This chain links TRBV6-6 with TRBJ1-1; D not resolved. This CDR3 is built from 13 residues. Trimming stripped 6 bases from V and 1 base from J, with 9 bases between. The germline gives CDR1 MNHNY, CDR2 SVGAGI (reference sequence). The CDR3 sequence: CASSIKQNTEAFF. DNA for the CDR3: TGTGCCAGCAGCATCAAACAGAACACTGAAGCTTTCTTT.

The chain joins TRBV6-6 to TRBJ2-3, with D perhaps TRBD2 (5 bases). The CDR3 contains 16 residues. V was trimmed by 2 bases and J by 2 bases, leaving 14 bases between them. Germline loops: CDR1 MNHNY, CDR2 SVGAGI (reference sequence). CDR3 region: CASSYRPSRPTDTQYF. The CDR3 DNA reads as TGTGCCAGCAGTTACCGTCCTAGCAGACCCACAGATACGCAGTATTTT.

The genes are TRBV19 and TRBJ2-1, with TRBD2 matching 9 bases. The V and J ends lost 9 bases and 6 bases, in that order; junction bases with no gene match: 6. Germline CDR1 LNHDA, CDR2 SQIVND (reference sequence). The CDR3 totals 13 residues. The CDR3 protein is CARGLALFNEQFF. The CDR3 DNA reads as TGTGCCAGAGGACTAGCGTTATTCAATGAGCAGTTCTTC.

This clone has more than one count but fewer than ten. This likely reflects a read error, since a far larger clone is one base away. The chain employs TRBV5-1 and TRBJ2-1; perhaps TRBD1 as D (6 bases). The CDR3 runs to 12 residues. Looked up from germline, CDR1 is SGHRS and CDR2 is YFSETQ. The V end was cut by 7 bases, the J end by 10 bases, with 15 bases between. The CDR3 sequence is CASRTGSPEQFF. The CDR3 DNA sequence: TGCGCCAGCCGCACAGGGTCCCCCGAGCAGTTCTTC.

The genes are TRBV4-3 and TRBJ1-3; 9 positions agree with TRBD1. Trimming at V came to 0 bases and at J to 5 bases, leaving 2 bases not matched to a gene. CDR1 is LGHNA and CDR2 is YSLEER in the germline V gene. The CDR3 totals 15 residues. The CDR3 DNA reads TGCGCCAGCAGCCAAGATAACAGGGGGCGAAACACCATATATTTT. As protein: CASSQDNRGRNTIYF.